This TCR beta chain comes out of a study of T cell repertoires in cytomegalovirus infection. Trimming cost V 2 bases and J 4 bases, with 15 bases left between them. Per the germline V gene, CDR1 is SGHRS and CDR2 is YFSETQ. The CDR3 has 15 residues. In TCRdb, the reads were re-called with MiXCR into one record per CDR3 protein. The sample consists of under 300,000 distinct CDR3 sequences, approximately 13% of them appearing once. The chain has TRBV5-1 and TRBJ1-2, with D uncertain. This sequence was found in a human donor in good health (CMV status not recorded). Some clones in this sample may be carry-over from other donors' samples. The material sequenced was PBMCs. The CDR3 sequence: CASSLGADGLYGYTF. DNA for the CDR3: TGCGCCAGCAGCTTAGGTGCGGACGGCCTCTATGGCTACACCTTC.